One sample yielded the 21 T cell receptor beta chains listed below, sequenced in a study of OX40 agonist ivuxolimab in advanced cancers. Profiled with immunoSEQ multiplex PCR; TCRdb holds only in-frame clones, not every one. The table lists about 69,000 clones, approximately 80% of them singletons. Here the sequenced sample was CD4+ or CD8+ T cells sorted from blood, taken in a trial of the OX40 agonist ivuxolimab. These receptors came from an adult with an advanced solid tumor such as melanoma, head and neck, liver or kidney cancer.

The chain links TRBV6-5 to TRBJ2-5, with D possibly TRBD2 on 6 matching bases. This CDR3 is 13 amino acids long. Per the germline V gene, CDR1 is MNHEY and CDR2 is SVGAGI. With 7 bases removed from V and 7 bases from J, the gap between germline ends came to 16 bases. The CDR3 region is CASTSGVPRTQYF. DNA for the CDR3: TGTGCCAGCACCTCGGGGGTCCCCCGGACCCAGTACTTC.

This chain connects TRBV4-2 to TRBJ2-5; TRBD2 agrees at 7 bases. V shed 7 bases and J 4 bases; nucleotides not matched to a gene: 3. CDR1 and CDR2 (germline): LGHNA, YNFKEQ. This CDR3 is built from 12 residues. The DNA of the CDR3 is TGTGCCAGCAATATAGCGGGAGAGACCCAGTACTTC. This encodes CASNIAGETQYF.

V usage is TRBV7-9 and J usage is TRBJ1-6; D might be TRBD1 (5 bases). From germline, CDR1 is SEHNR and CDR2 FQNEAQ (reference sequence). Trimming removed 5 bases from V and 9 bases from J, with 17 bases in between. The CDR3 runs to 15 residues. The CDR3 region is CASSPGTGVFSPLHF. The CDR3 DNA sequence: TGTGCCAGCAGCCCCGGGACGGGCGTATTTTCACCCCTCCACTTT.

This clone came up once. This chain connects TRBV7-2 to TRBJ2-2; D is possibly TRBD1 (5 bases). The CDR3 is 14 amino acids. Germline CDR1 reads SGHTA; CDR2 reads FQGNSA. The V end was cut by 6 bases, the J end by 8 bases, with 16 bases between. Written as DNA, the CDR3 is TGTGCCAGCAGTCGTCAGGGTGGGTGGGGGGAGCTGTTTTTT. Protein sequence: CASSRQGGWGELFF.

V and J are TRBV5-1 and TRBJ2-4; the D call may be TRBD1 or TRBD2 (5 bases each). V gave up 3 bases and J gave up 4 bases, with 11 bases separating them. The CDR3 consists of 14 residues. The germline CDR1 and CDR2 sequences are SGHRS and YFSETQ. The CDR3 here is CASSWGGPKNIQYF. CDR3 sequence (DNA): TGCGCCAGCAGCTGGGGCGGGCCTAAAAACATTCAGTACTTC.

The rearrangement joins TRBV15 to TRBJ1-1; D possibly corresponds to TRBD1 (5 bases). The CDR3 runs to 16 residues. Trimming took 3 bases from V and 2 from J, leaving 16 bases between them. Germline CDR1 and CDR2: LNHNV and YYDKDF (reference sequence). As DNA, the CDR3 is TGTGCCACCAGCAGGGACGCTGGGGGGTATAACACTGAAGCTTTCTTT. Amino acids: CATSRDAGGYNTEAFF.

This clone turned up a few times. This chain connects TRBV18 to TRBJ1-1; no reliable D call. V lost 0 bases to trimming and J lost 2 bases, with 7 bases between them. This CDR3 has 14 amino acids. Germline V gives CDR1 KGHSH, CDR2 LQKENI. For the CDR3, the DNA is TGTGCCAGCTCACCACCCAGTCGAAACACTGAAGCTTTCTTT. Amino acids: CASSPPSRNTEAFF.

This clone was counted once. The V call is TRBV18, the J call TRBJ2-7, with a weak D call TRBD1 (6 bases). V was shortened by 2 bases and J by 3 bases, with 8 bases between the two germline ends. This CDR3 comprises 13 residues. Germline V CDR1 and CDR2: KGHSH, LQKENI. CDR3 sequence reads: CASSPSGDYEQYF. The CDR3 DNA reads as TGTGCCAGCTCACCATCAGGGGACTACGAGCAGTACTTC.

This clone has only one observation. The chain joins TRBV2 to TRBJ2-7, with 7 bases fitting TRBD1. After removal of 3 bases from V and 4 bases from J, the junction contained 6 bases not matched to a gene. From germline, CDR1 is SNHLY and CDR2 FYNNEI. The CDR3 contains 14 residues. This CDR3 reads CASSEEGGRYEQYF. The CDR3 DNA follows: TGTGCCAGCAGTGAGGAAGGGGGCAGGTACGAGCAGTACTTC.

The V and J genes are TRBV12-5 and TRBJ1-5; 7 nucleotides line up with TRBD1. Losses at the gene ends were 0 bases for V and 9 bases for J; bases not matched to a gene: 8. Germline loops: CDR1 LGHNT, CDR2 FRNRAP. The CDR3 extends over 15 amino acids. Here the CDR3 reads CASGLVEGGSGPQHF. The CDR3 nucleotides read TGTGCTAGTGGTTTGGTAGAAGGGGGCAGTGGGCCCCAGCATTTT.

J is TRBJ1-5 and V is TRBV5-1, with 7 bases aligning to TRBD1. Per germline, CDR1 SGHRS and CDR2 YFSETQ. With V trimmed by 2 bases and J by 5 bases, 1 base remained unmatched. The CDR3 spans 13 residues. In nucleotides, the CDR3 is TGCGCCAGCAGCTTAGACAGGGATCAGCCCCAGCATTTT. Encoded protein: CASSLDRDQPQHF.

CDR3 sequence: CAWSADGQYSGNTIYF. For the CDR3, the DNA is TGTGCCTGGAGTGCCGACGGACAGTACTCTGGAAACACCATATATTTT. This chain links TRBV30 with TRBJ1-3, with a tentative D call TRBD1 (6 bases). This CDR3 is 16 amino acids long. V dropped 1 base and J dropped 0 bases, with 13 bases sitting between them. Germline V gives CDR1 GTSNPN, CDR2 SVGIG (reference sequence). Full variable domain (remainder filled in from reference TRBV30 and TRBJ1-3): SQTIHQWPATLVQPVGSPLSLECTVEGTSNPNLYWYRQAAGRGLQLLFYSVGIGQISSEVPQNLSASRPQDRQFILSSKKLLLSDSGFYLCAWSADGQYSGNTIYFGEGSWLTVV.

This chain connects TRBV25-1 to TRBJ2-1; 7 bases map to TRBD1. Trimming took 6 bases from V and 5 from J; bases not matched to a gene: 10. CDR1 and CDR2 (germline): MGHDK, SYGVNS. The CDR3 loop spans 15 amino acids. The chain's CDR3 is CASSDPRDSNNEQFF. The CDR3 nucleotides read TGTGCCAGCAGCGATCCCCGGGACAGCAACAATGAGCAGTTCTTC.

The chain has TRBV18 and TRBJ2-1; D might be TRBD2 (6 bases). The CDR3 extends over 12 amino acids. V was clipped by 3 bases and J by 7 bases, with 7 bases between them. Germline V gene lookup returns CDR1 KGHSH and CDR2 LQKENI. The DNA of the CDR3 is TGTGCCAGCTCACCGACTAGAAATGAGCAGTTCTTC. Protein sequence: CASSPTRNEQFF. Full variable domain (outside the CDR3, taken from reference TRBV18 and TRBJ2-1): NAGVMQNPRHLVRRRGQEARLRCSPMKGHSHVYWYRQLPEEGLKFMVYLQKENIIDESGMPKERFSAEFPKEGPSILRIQQVVRGDSAAYFCASSPTRNEQFFGPGTRLTVL.

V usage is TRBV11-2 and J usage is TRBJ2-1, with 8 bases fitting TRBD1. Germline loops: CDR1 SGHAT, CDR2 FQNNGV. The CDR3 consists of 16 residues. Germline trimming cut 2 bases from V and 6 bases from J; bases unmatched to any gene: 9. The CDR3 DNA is TGTGCCAGCAGCTTATCGTCTCGAGACAGGGGCAATGAGCAGTTCTTC. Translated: CASSLSSRDRGNEQFF.

CDR3 bases: TGTGCCACCAGCAGGCCCGGGACAGGGGACGAAAAACTGTTTTTT. Translated: CATSRPGTGDEKLFF. The V call is TRBV15, the J call TRBJ1-4; 10 bases agree with TRBD1. The CDR3 runs to 15 residues. Germline CDR1 and CDR2: LNHNV and YYDKDF (reference sequence). Losses at the gene ends were 3 bases for V and 8 bases for J; bases not matched to a gene: 6.

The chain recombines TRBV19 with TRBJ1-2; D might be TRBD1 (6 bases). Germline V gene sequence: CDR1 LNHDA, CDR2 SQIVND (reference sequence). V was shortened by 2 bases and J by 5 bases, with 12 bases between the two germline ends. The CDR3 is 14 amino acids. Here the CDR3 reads CASSITGTRYGYTF. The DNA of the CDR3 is TGTGCCAGTAGTATAACGGGGACACGGTATGGCTACACCTTC.

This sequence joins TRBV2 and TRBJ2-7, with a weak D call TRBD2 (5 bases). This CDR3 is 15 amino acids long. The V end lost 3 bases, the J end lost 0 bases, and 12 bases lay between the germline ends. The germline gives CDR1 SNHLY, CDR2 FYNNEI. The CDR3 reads CASSDRQLVSYEQYF. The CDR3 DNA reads TGTGCCAGCAGTGATCGGCAACTAGTCTCCTACGAGCAGTACTTC. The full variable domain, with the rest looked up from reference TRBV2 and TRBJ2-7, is EPEVTQTPSHQVTQMGQEVILRCVPISNHLYFYWYRQILGQKVEFLVSFYNNEISEKSEIFDDQFSVERPDGSNFTLKIRSTKLEDSAMYFCASSDRQLVSYEQYFGPGTRLTVT.

CDR3 nucleotides: TGTGCCAGTACACCCGGACAGCTGAACACCGGGGAGCTGTTTTTT. It encodes CASTPGQLNTGELFF. The chain links TRBV19 to TRBJ2-2, with a tentative D call TRBD1 (6 bases). The CDR3 spans 15 residues. The V end was cut by 7 bases, the J end by 1 base, with 13 bases between. CDR1 LNHDA and CDR2 SQIVND come from the germline V gene (reference sequence).

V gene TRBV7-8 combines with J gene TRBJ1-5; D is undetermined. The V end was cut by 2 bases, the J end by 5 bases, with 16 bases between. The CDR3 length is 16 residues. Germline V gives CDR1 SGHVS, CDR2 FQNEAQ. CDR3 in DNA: TGTGCCAGCAGCTTATTGCTGCAAGGTGGGCATCAGCCCCAGCATTTT. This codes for CASSLLLQGGHQPQHF. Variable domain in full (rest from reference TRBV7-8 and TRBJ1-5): GAGVSQSPRYKVAKRGQDVALRCDPISGHVSLFWYQQALGQGPEFLTYFQNEAQLDKSGLPSDRFFAERPEGSVSTLKIQRTQQEDSAVYLCASSLLLQGGHQPQHFGDGTRLSIL.

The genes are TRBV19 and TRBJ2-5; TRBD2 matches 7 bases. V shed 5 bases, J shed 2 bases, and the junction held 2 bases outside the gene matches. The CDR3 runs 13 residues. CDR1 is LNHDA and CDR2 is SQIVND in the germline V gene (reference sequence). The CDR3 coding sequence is TGTGCCAGTAGTCCTAGCGGTCAAGAGACCCAGTACTTC. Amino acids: CASSPSGQETQYF.